The 3 T cell receptor beta chains in this list originate from one sample, sequenced in a study of T cell responses to AZD1222 COVID-19 vaccine. Using immunoSEQ multiplex PCR, the repertoire was profiled, and TCRdb retains in-frame clones only, with some absent. The repertoire holds around 100,000 clones, with roughly nine tenths as singletons. Source: peripheral blood, taken on day 0 of AZD1222 vaccination. The receptors originated from an adult in good health.

The chain has TRBV10-2 and TRBJ1-2; D perhaps matches TRBD1 (6 bases). The CDR3 covers 15 residues. The V gene's germline CDR1 is WSHSY and CDR2 SAAADI. Deletions cut 0 bases from V and 7 bases from J, with 15 bases between. The CDR3 is CASSESGLGGAGYTF. The CDR3 region has the DNA TGCGCCAGCAGTGAGTCGGGTTTGGGGGGCGCTGGCTACACCTTC.

V is TRBV12-5 and J is TRBJ1-1; D gene uncertain. There are 13 residues in the CDR3. Germline V lookup: CDR1 LGHNT, CDR2 FRNRAP. V lost 6 bases and J lost 1, with 9 bases in between. The CDR3 is CASGAHANTEAFF. The CDR3 coding sequence is TGTGCTAGTGGGGCCCACGCGAACACTGAAGCTTTCTTT.

For the CDR3, the DNA is TGCAGCGTTGAAACTAGTGGGGGGGAGACCCAGTACTTC. Translating gives CSVETSGGETQYF. This chain connects TRBV29-1 to TRBJ2-5, with D possibly TRBD2 on 6 matching bases. CDR1 and CDR2 from the germline V gene are SQVTM and ANQGSEA. The CDR3 has 13 amino acids. V was shortened by 2 bases and J by 5 bases, with 12 bases between the two germline ends.